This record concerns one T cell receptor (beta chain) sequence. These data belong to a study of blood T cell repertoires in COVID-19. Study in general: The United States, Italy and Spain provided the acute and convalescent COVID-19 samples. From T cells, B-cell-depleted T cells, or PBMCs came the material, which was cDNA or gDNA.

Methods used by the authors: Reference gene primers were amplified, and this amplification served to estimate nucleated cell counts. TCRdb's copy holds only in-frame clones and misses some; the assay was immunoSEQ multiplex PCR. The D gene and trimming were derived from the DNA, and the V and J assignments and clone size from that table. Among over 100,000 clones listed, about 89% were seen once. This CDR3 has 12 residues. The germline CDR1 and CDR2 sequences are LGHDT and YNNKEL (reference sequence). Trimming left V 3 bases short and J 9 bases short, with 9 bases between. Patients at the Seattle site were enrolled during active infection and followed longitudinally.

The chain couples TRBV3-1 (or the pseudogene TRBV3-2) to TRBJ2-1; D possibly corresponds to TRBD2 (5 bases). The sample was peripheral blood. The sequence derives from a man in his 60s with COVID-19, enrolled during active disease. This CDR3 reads CASSHLAGEQFF. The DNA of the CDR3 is TGTGCCAGCAGCCACTTGGCGGGTGAGCAGTTCTTC.